Described below is a single T cell receptor (beta chain) sequence and its context. It was with 60 Vbeta and 13 Jbeta primers that the PCR ran. Sequenced by immunoSEQ multiplex PCR; TCRdb stores in-frame clones only, minus some. This table holds 140,000 or so clones, 70% to 90% found once. The sample originates from a study of cytomegalovirus exposure and HLA in healthy donors. Germline V gives CDR1 SGHRS, CDR2 YFSETQ. The CDR3 length is 14 residues. The receptor comes from a woman aged 40 to 50 in good health and CMV-seropositive. The chain is built from TRBV5-1 and TRBJ2-5, with D possibly TRBD1 on 6 matching bases. The J call may not be correct, given that the DNA end is closer to TRBJ2-7. The source material was PBMCs. The CDR3 region has the DNA TGCGCCAGCAGCCCAGAGACAGGTCCCTACGAGCAGTACTTC. It codes for CASSPETGPYEQYF.